The next 8 T cell receptor beta chains were all read from a single sample in a study of blood T cell repertoires in COVID-19. Libraries were prepared by immunoSEQ multiplex PCR; TCRdb keeps only in-frame clonotypes and omits some of them. The data show about 200,000 clones, with 85% seen just once and about 19% held by the top ten. Sequencing was performed on PBMCs or T cells enriched from blood (not recorded which). The origin of the receptors is a man aged 35 to 55 who had recovered from COVID-19.

The rearrangement joins TRBV4-1 to TRBJ1-2; TRBD1 matches 10 bases. Germline CDR1 is MGHRA and CDR2 is YSYEKL. V dropped 4 bases and J dropped 10; count of bases not matched to a gene: 9. The CDR3 contains 14 residues. The CDR3 protein is CASSPPQDRGDYTF. Written as DNA, the CDR3 is TGCGCCAGCAGCCCACCCCAGGACAGGGGGGACTACACCTTC.

This clone was counted a few times. The V and J genes are TRBV9 and TRBJ2-1; weak D call: TRBD2 (6 bases). Trimming removed 0 bases at V and 4 bases at J, with 14 bases between. The CDR3 sequence is 16 residues long. Germline V gene lookup returns CDR1 SGDLS and CDR2 YYNGEE. The chain's CDR3 is CASSVAGSGSYNEQFF. CDR3 nucleotides: TGTGCCAGCAGCGTAGCAGGTAGCGGCAGTTACAATGAGCAGTTCTTC.

DNA for the CDR3: TGTGCCAGCAGTTTAGTATTGGGACAAAATTCACCCCTCCACTTT. It encodes CASSLVLGQNSPLHF. The chain joins TRBV27 to TRBJ1-6, with D possibly TRBD1 on 6 matching bases. The V end lost 2 bases, the J end lost 7 bases, and 12 bases lay between the germline ends. Per germline, CDR1 MNHEY and CDR2 SMNVEV (reference sequence). The CDR3 loop spans 15 amino acids.

The rearrangement links TRBV12-3 or TRBV12-4 to TRBJ2-3; no reliable D call. The CDR3 is 12 amino acids. V was clipped by 6 bases and J by 0 bases, with 4 bases between them. The CDR3 spells CASSPSTDTQYF. CDR3 nucleotide sequence: TGTGCCAGCAGCCCTAGCACAGATACGCAGTATTTT.

This chain uses TRBV28 with TRBJ1-5; tentatively, D is TRBD1 (5 bases). Germline V lookup: CDR1 MDHEN, CDR2 SYDVKM. The CDR3 consists of 15 residues. V lost 5 bases and J 0 bases, leaving 11 bases between the germline ends. Here the CDR3 reads CASSATTVSNQPQHF. DNA of the CDR3: TGTGCCAGCAGTGCCACGACAGTTAGCAATCAGCCCCAGCATTTT.

The chain employs TRBV7-2 and TRBJ2-7; 7 bases align to TRBD2. Per the germline V gene, CDR1 is SGHTA and CDR2 is FQGNSA. V lost 3 bases and J lost 4; bases outside the gene matches: 3. CDR3 length: 13 amino acids. The CDR3, as DNA: TGTGCCAGCAGCTTCCGACTAGCTTACGAGCAGTACTTC. As protein: CASSFRLAYEQYF.

The chain employs TRBV7-6 and TRBJ2-2; D may be TRBD2 (7 bases). The CDR3 length is 18 residues. V was pared by 1 base and J by 7 bases, with 22 bases between. In germline, CDR1 is SGHVS, CDR2 FNYEAQ. For the CDR3, the DNA is TGTGCCAGCAGCTTAGATCTAGGGGTGCAGGGGACTAACGGGGAGCTGTTTTTT. Its protein product is CASSLDLGVQGTNGELFF.

CDR3 in DNA: TGTGCCAGTAGTATAGGAACGGAGAGGTGGGAAGCTTTCTTT. Amino acids: CASSIGTERWEAFF. The chain employs TRBV19 and TRBJ1-1, with no clear D. The CDR3 has 14 amino acids. The germline V and J ends were trimmed by 1 base and 8 bases, with 14 bases remaining between them. Germline loops: CDR1 LNHDA, CDR2 SQIVND (reference sequence). Supplemented by reference TRBV19 and TRBJ1-1, the full variable domain reads DGGITQSPKYLFRKEGQNVTLSCEQNLNHDAMYWYRQDPGQGLRLIYYSQIVNDFQKGDIAEGYSVSREKKESFPLTVTSAQKNPTAFYLCASSIGTERWEAFFGQGTRLTVV.